The text below deals with one TCR beta chain. The target antigen is unknown. PCR used 60 Vbeta primers and 13 Jbeta primers. The protocol was immunoSEQ multiplex PCR, while the TCRdb copy is restricted to in-frame clones and leaves out a portion. The repertoire includes more than 130,000 clones, around three quarters of them detected once, and approximately 2% sits in the top ten. These data come from a study of cytomegalovirus exposure and HLA in healthy donors. General observations from the study: The later analysis indicated that the majority of CMV-associated TCR beta chains appeared HLA-restricted. Three chains linked to CMV were shown in vitro to be specific for CMV antigens. Associated with HLA alleles at 0.05 false discovery rate in a later analysis were some 16,000 TCR beta sequences. TRBV6-2, TRBV6-3 and some other V segments were unresolvable in 87-base-pair reads.

The CDR3 consists of 13 residues. The germline gives CDR1 WSHSY, CDR2 SAAADI. The V gene lost 3 bases and the J gene lost 2 bases, with 7 bases spanning the gap. The TCR comes from a man younger than 45 in good health and CMV-seronegative. The sample comprised PBMCs. This chain joins TRBV10-2 and TRBJ2-5, with D tentatively TRBD1 (6 bases). CDR3 sequence: CASSETGQETQYF. CDR3 in DNA: TGCGCCAGCAGTGAAACAGGGCAAGAGACCCAGTACTTC.